Listed below are T cell receptor beta chains from one sample, sequenced in a study of somatic mutations in cytotoxic T cells in rheumatoid arthritis. Measured with immunoSEQ multiplex PCR; TCRdb has only the in-frame clones, and not every one. This sample has about 5,600 clones, with 80% to 85% found just once. Material: CD8+ T cells sorted from blood. The receptors were gathered from an adult with rheumatoid arthritis. Both conserved end residues are part of each CDR3.

length | V | CDR3
16 | TRBV25-1 | CASSESDSGRQETQYF
17 | TRBV5-5 | CASSPGITGDPNYGYTF
13 | TRBV27 | CASSLSPNQPQHF
16 | TRBV2 | CAREQGQSSANYGYTF
12 | TRBV19 | CASAYSRDLQFF
15 | TRBV27 | CASSFPAGGGNEQFF
15 | TRBV19 | CASSFALAGNNEQFF
16 | TRBV9 | CASSGHRDSEPDTQYF
11 | TRBV4-1 | CASSQMETQYF
13 | TRBV6-1 | CASSDGAQNEQFF
15 | TRBV25-1 | CASSALGPMGNEQFF
11 | TRBV30 | CAWSGGAGYTF
15 | TRBV7-2 | CASSLEAGYTDTQYF
15 | TRBV7-6 | CASSLVGGPGDTQYF
14 | TRBV4-1 | CASSQDGSLYGYTF
18 | TRBV9 | CASSPRWIADAGNTEAFF
16 | TRBV6-1 | CASSEDPGGSYNEQFF